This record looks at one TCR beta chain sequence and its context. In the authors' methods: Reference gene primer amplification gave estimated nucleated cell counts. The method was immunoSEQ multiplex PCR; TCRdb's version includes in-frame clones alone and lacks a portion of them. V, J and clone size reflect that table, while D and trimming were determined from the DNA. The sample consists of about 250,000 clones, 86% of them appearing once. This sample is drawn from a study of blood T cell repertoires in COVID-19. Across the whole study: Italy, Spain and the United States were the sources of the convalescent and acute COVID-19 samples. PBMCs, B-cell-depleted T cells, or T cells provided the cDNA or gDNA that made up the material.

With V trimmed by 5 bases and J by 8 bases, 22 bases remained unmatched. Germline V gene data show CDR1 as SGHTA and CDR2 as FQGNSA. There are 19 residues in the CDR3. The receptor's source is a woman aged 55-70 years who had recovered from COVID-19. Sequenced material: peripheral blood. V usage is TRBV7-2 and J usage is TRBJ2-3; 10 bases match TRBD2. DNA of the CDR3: TGTGCCAGCAGCCCCAGAGCCGGGACTAGCGCGACCCTTGGGGGTACGCAGTATTTT. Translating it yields CASSPRAGTSATLGGTQYF. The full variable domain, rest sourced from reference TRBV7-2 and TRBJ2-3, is GAGVSQSPSNKVTEKGKDVELRCDPISGHTALYWYRQSLGQGLEFLIYFQGNSAPDKSGLPSDRFSAERTGGSVSTLTIQRTQQEDSAVYLCASSPRAGTSATLGGTQYFGPGTRLTVL.